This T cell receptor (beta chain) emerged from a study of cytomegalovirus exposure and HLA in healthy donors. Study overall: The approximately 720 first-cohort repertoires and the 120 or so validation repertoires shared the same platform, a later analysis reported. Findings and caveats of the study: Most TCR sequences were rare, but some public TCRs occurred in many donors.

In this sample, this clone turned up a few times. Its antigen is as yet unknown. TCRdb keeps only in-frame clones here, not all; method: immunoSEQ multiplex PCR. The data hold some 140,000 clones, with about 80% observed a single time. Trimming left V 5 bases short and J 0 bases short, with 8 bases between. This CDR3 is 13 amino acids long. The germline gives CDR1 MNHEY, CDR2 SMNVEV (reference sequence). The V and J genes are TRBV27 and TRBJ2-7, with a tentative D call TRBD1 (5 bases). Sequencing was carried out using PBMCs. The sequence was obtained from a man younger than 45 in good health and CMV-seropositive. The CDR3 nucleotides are TGTGCCAGCAGTATGGGGCCCTCCTACGAGCAGTACTTC. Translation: CASSMGPSYEQYF.